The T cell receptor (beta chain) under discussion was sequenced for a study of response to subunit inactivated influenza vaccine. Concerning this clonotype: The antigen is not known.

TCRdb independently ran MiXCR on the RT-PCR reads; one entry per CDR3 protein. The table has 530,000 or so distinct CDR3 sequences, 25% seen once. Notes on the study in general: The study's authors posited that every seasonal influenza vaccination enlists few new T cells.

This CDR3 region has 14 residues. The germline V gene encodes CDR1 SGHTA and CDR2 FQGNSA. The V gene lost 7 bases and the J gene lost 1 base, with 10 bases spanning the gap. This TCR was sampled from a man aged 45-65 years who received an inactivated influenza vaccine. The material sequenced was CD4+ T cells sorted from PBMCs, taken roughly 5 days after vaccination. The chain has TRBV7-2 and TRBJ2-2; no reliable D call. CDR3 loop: CASNLGENTGELFF. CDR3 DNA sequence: TGTGCCAGCAATTTAGGCGAGAACACCGGGGAGCTGTTTTTT.